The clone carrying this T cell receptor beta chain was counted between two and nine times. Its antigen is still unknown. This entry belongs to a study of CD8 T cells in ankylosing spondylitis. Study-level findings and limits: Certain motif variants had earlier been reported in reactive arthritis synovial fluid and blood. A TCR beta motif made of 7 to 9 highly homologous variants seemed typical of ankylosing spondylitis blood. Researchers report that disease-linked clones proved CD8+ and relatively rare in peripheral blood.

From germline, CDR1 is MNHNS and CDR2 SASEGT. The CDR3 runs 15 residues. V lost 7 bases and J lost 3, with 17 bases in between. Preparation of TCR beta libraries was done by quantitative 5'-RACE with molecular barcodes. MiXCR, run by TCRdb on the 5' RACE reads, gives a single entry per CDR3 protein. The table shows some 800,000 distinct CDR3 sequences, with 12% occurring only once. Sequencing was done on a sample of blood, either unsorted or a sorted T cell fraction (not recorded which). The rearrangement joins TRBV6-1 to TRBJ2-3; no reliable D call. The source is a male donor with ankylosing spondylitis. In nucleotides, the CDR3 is TGTGCCAGCACATGGGCAGTTTTGGGTACAGATACGCAGTATTTT. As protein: CASTWAVLGTDTQYF.